These T cell receptor beta chains were read from a single sample in a study of OX40 agonist ivuxolimab in advanced cancers. This table comes from immunoSEQ multiplex PCR, and its TCRdb copy is limited to in-frame clones, with some not included. This table holds tens of thousands of clones, 82% found once. This specimen was CD4+ or CD8+ T cells sorted from blood, taken in a trial of the OX40 agonist ivuxolimab. Receptors originate from an adult with an advanced solid tumor such as melanoma, head and neck, liver or kidney cancer. The CDR3 runs from the conserved cysteine through the conserved F or W. The order of the fields is J gene, clone size, D gene, V gene, CDR3 protein, CDR3 DNA. The D gene is left open where the match is weak. Where a row states a size, it is once, few, many or the class of an expanded clone; other rows omit it.

TRBJ1-6,NA,NA,TRBV5-1,CASSRGGRGVNSPLHF,TGCGCCAGCAGCCGAGGCGGACGGGGGGTTAATTCACCCCTCCACTTT
TRBJ1-2,NA,NA,TRBV25-1,CASSELYGYTF,TGTGCCAGCAGTGAACTCTATGGCTACACCTTC
TRBJ1-5,NA,NA,TRBV15,CATSRVGGPNQPQHF,TGTGCCACCAGCAGAGTTGGGGGTCCGAATCAGCCCCAGCATTTT
TRBJ2-7,NA,TRBD2,TRBV6-5,CASSSRTSGRGYEQYF,TGTGCCAGCAGTTCTCGGACTAGCGGGAGAGGTTACGAGCAGTACTTC
TRBJ1-5,NA,NA,TRBV18,CASSPKGSNQPQHF,TGTGCCAGCTCACCAAAGGGGAGCAATCAGCCCCAGCATTTT
TRBJ1-1,NA,NA,TRBV2,CASSWGGLNTEAFF,TGTGCCAGCAGTTGGGGGGGGCTGAACACTGAAGCTTTCTTT
TRBJ2-7,NA,TRBD2,TRBV30,CAWSGTRPYEQYF,TGTGCCTGGAGCGGGACTAGGCCATACGAGCAGTACTTC
TRBJ1-2,NA,NA,TRBV7-6,CASSLKYTF,TGTGCCAGCAGCTTAAAATACACCTTC
TRBJ2-7,NA,NA,TRBV4-1,CASSQEALTIGRYEQYF,TGCGCCAGCAGCCAAGAGGCCCTAACGATTGGCCGCTACGAGCAGTACTTC
TRBJ2-5,NA,TRBD1,TRBV19,CASSQGVETQYF,TGTGCCAGTAGTCAGGGGGTCGAGACCCAGTACTTC
TRBJ2-7,NA,TRBD1,TRBV6-5,CASSALGQSTYEQYF,TGTGCCAGCAGTGCCTTGGGACAGTCGACCTACGAGCAGTACTTC
TRBJ1-3,NA,NA,TRBV5-1,CASSLGQITGGNTIYF,TGCGCCAGCAGCTTGGGACAGATAACGGGTGGAAACACCATATATTTT
TRBJ1-1,NA,TRBD1,TRBV2,CAGKLTGLTEAFF,TGTGCCGGGAAGTTGACAGGGCTCACTGAAGCTTTCTTT
TRBJ1-4,NA,NA,TRBV4-2,CASSPLREKLFF,TGTGCCAGCAGCCCTCTTCGCGAAAAACTGTTTTTT
TRBJ1-5,NA,TRBD1,TRBV6-1,CASSHTGEVQPQHF,TGTGCCAGCAGTCATACAGGGGAAGTTCAGCCCCAGCATTTT
TRBJ1-5,few,TRBD1,TRBV5-4,CASSLQGGGQPQHF,TGTGCCAGCAGCCTGCAAGGGGGCGGCCAGCCCCAGCATTTT
TRBJ2-2,NA,NA,TRBV9,CASSVEVRNTGELFF,TGTGCCAGCAGCGTAGAAGTACGGAACACCGGGGAGCTGTTTTTT
TRBJ1-3,NA,NA,TRBV4-1,CASSQVRGGVGNTIYF,TGCGCCAGCAGCCAAGTCCGCGGGGGCGTGGGAAACACCATATATTTT